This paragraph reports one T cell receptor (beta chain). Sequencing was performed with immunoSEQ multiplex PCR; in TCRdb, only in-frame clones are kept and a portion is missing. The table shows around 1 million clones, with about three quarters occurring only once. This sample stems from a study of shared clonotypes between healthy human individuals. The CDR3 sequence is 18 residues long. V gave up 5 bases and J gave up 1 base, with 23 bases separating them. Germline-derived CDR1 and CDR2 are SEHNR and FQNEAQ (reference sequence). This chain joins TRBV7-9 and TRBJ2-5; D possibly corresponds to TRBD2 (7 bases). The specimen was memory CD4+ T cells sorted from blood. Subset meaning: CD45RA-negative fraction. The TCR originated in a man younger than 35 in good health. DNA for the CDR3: TGTGCCAGCAGCCCCTTTGGGATGGGAGGGGGAGTCCAAGAGACCCAGTACTTC. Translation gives CASSPFGMGGGVQETQYF.